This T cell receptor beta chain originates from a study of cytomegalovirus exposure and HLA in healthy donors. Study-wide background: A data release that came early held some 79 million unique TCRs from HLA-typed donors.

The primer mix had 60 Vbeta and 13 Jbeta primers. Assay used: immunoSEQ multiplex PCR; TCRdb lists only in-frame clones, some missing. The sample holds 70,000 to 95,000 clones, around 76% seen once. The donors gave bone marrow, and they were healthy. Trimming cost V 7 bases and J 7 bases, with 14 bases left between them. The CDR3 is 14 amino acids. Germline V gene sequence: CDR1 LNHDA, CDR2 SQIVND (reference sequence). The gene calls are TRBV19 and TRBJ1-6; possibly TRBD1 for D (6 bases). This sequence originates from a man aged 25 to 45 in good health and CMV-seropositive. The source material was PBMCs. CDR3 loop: CASTYGTPNSPLHF. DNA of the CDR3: TGTGCCAGTACTTATGGGACACCCAATTCACCCCTCCACTTT.